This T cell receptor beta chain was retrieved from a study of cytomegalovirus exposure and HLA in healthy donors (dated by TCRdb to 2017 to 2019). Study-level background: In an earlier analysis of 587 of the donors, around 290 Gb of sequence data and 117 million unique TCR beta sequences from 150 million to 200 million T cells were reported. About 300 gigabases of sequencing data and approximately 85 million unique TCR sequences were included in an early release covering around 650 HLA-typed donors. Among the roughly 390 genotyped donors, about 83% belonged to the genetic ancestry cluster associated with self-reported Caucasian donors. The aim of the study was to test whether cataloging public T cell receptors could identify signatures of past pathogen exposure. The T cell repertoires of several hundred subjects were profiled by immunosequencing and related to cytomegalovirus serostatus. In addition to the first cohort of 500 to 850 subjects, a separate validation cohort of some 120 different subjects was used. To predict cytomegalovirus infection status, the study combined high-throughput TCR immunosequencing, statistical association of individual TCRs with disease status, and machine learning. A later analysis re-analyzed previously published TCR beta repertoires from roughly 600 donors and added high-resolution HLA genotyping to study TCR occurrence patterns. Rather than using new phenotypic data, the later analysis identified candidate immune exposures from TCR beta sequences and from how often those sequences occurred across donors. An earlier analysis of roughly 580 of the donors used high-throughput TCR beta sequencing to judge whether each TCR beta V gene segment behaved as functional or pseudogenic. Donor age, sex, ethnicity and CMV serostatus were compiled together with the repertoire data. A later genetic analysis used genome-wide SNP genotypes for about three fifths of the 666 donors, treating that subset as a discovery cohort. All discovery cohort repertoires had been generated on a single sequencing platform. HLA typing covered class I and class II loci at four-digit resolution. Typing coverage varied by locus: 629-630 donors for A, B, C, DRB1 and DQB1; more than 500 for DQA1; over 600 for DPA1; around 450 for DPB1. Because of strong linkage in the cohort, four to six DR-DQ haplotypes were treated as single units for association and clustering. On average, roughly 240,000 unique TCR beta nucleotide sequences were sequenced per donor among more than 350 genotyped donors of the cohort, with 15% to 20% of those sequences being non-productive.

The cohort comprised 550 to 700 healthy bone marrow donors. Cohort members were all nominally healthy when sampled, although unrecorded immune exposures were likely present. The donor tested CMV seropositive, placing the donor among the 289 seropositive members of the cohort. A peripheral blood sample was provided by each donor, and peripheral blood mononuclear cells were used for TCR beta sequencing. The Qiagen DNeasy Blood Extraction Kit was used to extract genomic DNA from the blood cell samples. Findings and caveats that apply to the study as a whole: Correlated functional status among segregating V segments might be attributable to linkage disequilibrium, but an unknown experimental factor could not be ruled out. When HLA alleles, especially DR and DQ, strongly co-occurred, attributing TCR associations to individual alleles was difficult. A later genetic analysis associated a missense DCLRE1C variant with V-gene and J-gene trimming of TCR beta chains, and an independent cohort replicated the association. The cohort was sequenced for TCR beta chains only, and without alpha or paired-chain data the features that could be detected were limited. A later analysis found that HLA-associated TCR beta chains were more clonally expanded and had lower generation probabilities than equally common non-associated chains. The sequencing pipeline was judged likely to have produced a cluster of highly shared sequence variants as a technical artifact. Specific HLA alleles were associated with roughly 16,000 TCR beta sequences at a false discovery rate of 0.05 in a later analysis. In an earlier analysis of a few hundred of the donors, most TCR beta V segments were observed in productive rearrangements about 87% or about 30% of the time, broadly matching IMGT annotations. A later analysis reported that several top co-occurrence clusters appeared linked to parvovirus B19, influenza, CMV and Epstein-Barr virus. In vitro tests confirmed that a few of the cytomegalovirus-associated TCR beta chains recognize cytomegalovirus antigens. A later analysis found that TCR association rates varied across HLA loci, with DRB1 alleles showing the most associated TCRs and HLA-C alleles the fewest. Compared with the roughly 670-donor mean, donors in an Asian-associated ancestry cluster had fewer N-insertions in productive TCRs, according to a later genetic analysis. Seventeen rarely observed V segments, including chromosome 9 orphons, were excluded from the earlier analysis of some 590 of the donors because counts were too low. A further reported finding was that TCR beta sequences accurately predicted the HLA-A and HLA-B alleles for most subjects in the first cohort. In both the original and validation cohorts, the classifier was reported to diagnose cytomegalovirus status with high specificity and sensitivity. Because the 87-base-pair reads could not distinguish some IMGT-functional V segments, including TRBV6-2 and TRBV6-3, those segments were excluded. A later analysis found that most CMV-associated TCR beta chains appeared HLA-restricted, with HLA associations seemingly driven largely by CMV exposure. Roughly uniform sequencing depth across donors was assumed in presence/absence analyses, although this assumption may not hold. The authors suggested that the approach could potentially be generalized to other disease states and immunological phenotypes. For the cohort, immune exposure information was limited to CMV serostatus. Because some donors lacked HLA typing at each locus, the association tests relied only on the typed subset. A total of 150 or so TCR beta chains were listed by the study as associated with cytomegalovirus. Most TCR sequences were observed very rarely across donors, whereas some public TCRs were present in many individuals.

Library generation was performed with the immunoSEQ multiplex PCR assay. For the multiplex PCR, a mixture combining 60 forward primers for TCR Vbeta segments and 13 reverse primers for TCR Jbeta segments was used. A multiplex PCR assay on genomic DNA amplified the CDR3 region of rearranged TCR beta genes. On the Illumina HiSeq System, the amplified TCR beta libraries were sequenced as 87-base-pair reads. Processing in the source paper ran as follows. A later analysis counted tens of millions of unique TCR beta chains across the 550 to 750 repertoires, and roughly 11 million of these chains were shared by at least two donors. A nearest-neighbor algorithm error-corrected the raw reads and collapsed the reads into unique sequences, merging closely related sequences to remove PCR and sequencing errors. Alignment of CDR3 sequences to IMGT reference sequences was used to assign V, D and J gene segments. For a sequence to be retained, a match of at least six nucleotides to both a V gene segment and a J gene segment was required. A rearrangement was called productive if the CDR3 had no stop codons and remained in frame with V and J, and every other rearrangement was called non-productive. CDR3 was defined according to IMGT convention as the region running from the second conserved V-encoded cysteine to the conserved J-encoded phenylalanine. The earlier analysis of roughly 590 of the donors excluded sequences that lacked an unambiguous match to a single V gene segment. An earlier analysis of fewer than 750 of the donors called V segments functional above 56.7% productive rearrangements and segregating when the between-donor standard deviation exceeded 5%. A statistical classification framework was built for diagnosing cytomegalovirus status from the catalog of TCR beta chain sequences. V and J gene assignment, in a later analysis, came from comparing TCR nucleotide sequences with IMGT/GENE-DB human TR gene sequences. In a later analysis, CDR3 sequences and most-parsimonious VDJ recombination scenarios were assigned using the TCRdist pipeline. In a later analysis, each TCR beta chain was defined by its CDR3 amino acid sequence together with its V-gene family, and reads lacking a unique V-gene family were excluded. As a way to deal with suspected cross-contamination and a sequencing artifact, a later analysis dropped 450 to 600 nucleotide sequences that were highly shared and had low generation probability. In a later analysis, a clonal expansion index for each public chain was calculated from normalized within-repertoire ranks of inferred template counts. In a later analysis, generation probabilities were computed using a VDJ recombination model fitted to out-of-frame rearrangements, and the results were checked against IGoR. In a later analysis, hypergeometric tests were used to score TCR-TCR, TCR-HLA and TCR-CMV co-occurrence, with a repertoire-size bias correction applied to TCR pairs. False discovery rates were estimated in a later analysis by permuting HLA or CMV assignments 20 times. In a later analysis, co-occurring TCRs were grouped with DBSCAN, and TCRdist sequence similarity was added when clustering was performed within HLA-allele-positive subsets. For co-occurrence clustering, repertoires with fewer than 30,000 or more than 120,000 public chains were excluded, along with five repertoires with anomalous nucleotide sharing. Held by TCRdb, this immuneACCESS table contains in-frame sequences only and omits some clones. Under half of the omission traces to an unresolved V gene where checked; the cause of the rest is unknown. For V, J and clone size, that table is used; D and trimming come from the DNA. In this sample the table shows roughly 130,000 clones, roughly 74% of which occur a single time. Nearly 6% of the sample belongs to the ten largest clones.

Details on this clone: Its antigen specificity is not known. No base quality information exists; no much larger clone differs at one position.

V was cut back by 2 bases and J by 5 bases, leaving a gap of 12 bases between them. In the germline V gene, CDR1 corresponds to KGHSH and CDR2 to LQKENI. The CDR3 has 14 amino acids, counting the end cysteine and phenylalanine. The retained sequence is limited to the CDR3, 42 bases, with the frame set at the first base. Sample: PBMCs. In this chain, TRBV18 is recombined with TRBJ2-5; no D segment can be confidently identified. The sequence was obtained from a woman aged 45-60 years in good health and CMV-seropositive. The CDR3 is CASSPMAVTETQYF. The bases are TGTGCCAGCTCACCAATGGCAGTCACGGAGACCCAGTACTTC.